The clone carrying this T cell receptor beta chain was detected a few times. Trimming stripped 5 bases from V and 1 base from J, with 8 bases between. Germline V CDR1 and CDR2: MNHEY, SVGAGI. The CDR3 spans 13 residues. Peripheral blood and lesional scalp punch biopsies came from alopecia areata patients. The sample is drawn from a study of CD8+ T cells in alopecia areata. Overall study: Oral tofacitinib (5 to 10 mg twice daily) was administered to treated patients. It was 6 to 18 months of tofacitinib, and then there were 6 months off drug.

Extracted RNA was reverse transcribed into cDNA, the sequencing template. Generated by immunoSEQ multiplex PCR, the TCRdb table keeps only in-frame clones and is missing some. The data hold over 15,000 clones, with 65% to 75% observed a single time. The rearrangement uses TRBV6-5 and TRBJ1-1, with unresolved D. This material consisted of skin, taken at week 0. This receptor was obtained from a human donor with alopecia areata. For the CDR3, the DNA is TGTGCCAGCAGTGAGCAGAGGAACACTGAAGCTTTCTTT. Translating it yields CASSEQRNTEAFF.